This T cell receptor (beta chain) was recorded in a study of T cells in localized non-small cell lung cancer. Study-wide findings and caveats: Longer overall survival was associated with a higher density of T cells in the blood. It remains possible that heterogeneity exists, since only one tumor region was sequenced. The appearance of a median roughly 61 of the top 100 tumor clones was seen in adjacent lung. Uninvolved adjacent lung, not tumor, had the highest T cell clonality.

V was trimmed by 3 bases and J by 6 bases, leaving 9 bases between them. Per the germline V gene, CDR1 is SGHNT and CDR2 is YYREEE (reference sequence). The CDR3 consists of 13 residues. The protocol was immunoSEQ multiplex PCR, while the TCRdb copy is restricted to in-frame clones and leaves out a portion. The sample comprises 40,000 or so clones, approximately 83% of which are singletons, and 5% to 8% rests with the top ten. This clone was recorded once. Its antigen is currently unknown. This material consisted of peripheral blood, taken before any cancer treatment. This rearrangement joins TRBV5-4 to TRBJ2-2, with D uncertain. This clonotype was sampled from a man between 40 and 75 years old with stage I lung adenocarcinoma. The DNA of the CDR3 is TGTGCCAGCAGCTCGGGTGAGGCCGGGGAGCTGTTTTTT. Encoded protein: CASSSGEAGELFF.